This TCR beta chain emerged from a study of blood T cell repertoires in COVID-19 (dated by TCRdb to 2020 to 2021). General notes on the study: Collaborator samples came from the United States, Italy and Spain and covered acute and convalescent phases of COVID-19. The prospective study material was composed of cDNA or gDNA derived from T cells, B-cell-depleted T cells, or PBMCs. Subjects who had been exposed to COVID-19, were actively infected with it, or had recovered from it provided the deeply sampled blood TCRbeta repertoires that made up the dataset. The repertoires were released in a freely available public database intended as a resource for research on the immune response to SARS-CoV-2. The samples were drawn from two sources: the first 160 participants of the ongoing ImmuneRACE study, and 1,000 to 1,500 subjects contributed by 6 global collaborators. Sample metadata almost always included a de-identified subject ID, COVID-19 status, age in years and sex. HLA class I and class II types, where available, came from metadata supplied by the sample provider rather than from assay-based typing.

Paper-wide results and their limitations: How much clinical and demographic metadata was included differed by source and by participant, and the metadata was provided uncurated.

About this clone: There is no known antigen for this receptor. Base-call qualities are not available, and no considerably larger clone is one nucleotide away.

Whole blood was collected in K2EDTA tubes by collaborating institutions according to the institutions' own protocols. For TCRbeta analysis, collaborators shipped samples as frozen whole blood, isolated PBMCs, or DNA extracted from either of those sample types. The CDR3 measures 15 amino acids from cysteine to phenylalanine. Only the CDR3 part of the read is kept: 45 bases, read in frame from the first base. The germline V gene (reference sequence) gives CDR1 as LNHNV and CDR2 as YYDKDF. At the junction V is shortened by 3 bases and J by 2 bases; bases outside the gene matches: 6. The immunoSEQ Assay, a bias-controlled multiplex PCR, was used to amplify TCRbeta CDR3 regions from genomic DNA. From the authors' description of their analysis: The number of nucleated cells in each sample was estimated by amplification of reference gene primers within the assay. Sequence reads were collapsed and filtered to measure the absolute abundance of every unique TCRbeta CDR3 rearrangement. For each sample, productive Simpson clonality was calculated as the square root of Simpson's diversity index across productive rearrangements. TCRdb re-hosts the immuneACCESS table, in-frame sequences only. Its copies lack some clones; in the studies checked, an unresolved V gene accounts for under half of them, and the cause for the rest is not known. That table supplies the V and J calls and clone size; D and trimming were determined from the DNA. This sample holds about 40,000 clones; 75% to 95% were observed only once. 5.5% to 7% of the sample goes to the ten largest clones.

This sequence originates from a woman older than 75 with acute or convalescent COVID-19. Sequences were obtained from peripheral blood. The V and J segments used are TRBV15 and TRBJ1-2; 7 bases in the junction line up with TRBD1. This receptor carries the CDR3 CATSRDRQGNYGYTF. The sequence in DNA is TGTGCCACCAGCAGGGACCGACAGGGAAACTATGGCTACACCTTC.